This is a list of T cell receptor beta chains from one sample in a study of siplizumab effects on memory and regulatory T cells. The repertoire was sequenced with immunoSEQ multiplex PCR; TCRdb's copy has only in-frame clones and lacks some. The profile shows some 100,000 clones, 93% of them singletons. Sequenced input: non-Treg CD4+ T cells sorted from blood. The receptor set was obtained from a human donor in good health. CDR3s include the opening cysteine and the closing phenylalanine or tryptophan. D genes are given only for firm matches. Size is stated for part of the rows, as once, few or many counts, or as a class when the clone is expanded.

CASSHPTLHANYGYTF,TGTGCCAGCTCTCACCCGACCTTACACGCTAACTATGGCTACACCTTC,.,TRBV18,TRBJ1-2,.
CASSLVWVGNTEAFF,TGTGCCAGCAGCTTAGTTTGGGTTGGGAACACTGAAGCTTTCTTT,.,TRBV7-2,TRBJ1-1,.
CASPAKIQDADQPQHF,TGCGCCAGCCCAGCAAAAATTCAGGATGCCGATCAGCCCCAGCATTTT,.,TRBV5-1,TRBJ1-5,.
CASSPNYEQYF,TGTGCCAGCTCTCCGAACTACGAGCAGTACTTC,.,TRBV18,TRBJ2-7,.
CASSLVGGEGYTF,TGTGCCAGCAGCTTGGTAGGGGGCGAAGGCTACACCTTC,.,TRBV5-4,TRBJ1-2,TRBD1
CASSFTGANTEAFF,TGTGCCAGCAGCTTTACAGGGGCGAACACTGAAGCTTTCTTT,.,TRBV5-5,TRBJ1-1,TRBD1
CASRQTGTGPNSPLHF,TGTGCCAGCAGACAAACCGGGACAGGGCCTAATTCACCCCTCCACTTT,.,TRBV11-2,TRBJ1-6,TRBD1
CASLDSTDTQYF,TGCGCCAGCTTGGACAGCACAGATACGCAGTATTTT,.,TRBV5-1,TRBJ2-3,.
CASTTLVVPYGYTF,TGTGCCAGCACCACTTTGGTGGTTCCGTATGGCTACACCTTC,.,TRBV5-8,TRBJ1-2,.
CAISADRGLSETQYF,TGTGCCATCAGCGCTGACAGGGGGCTATCGGAGACCCAGTACTTC,.,TRBV10-3,TRBJ2-5,TRBD1
CAWSVSGSFGETQYF,TGTGCCTGGAGTGTGTCGGGGAGTTTTGGAGAGACCCAGTACTTC,.,TRBV30,TRBJ2-5,.
CSVPQNSAHYGYTF,TGCAGCGTTCCCCAAAACAGTGCCCACTATGGCTACACCTTC,.,TRBV29-1,TRBJ1-2,.
CASGKAELGANVLTF,TGTGCCAGCGGGAAGGCAGAGTTAGGGGCCAACGTCCTGACTTTC,.,TRBV6-1,TRBJ2-6,.
CASSLGGRDNSPLHF,TGTGCCAGCAGCTTAGGGGGGAGGGATAATTCACCCCTCCACTTT,.,TRBV7-3,TRBJ1-6,.
CASSQETSLDQYF,TGTGCCAGCAGCCAAGAAACAAGCTTGGACCAGTACTTC,few,TRBV4-2,TRBJ2-5,.
CASSLDRESNQPQHF,TGTGCCAGCAGCTTGGACAGGGAAAGCAATCAGCCCCAGCATTTT,once,TRBV5-4,TRBJ1-5,.
CASTQARTPLGGYTF,TGTGCCAGCACCCAGGCGCGGACCCCACTGGGTGGCTACACCTTC,.,TRBV27,TRBJ1-2,.
CASSWGLAEADTQYF,TGTGCCAGCAGTTGGGGACTAGCGGAGGCAGATACGCAGTATTTT,.,TRBV2,TRBJ2-3,TRBD2
CASSPRSGGDTGELFF,TGTGCCAGCTCACCTCGTAGCGGGGGAGACACCGGGGAGCTGTTTTTT,.,TRBV18,TRBJ2-2,TRBD2
CASSLQGLTYEQYF,TGTGCCAGCAGCTTGCAGGGATTGACCTACGAGCAGTACTTC,once,TRBV5-4,TRBJ2-7,.
CASSEFVSDEQFF,TGCGCCAGCAGTGAGTTTGTATCCGATGAGCAGTTCTTC,.,TRBV10-2,TRBJ2-1,.
CASSYSRASNQPQHF,TGTGCCAGCAGTTACTCCCGGGCCAGCAATCAGCCCCAGCATTTT,.,TRBV6-6,TRBJ1-5,.
CATRGTTREYEQYF,TGTGCCACTCGAGGGACAACAAGGGAATACGAGCAGTACTTC,.,TRBV6-5,TRBJ2-7,.
CASSPRRGLNEQFF,TGTGCCAGCTCACCAAGGCGGGGGCTCAATGAGCAGTTCTTC,.,TRBV18,TRBJ2-1,.
CASSYWGLETQYF,TGTGCCAGCAGTTACTGGGGGTTGGAGACCCAGTACTTC,.,TRBV6-5,TRBJ2-5,.
CASSPLSRWDEQFF,TGTGCCAGCTCTCCCCTCTCCCGGTGGGATGAGCAGTTCTTC,.,TRBV18,TRBJ2-1,.
CASSFVGGAGRETQYF,TGTGCCAGCAGCTTTGTGGGAGGAGCGGGGCGGGAGACCCAGTACTTC,.,TRBV7-3,TRBJ2-5,TRBD2
CASSWGHGQETQYF,TGCGCCAGCAGCTGGGGACACGGCCAAGAGACCCAGTACTTC,.,TRBV5-1,TRBJ2-5,.
CASRSGQGNYGYTF,TGTGCCAGCAGGTCCGGACAGGGTAACTATGGCTACACCTTC,.,TRBV28,TRBJ1-2,TRBD1
CASRYFNRDRGHEQYF,TGTGCCAGCAGATATTTTAACCGGGACAGGGGCCACGAGCAGTACTTC,.,TRBV13,TRBJ2-7,TRBD1
CASRKGPGGTNTGELFF,TGTGCCAGCAGGAAGGGACCCGGGGGGACAAACACCGGGGAGCTGTTTTTT,.,TRBV2,TRBJ2-2,.
CASRPTTSSGNTIYF,TGTGCCAGCAGACCTACAACGAGCTCTGGAAACACCATATATTTT,.,TRBV7-9,TRBJ1-3,.
CASSLYTDTQYF,TGTGCCAGCAGCTTGTACACAGATACGCAGTATTTT,.,TRBV11-2,TRBJ2-3,.
CASSLALTGGAGYGYTF,TGTGCCAGCAGCTTAGCCCTAACAGGGGGCGCAGGCTATGGCTACACCTTC,.,TRBV7-6,TRBJ1-2,TRBD1
CASSHTLSGNSPLHF,TGTGCCAGCAGCCATACCTTGTCGGGTAATTCACCCCTCCACTTT,.,TRBV5-6,TRBJ1-6,.
CSVRGQPEQYF,TGCAGCGTGAGGGGGCAGCCCGAGCAGTACTTC,.,TRBV29-1,TRBJ2-7,TRBD1
CASSTFNEQFF,TGTGCCAGTAGTACGTTCAATGAGCAGTTCTTC,.,TRBV19,TRBJ2-1,.
CASSPRPNNEQFF,TGCGCCAGCAGCCCTAGACCAAACAATGAGCAGTTCTTC,.,TRBV4-3,TRBJ2-1,.
CASSLSFGGGRPDTQYF,TGTGCCAGCAGCTTAAGCTTTGGCGGGGGGCGTCCAGATACGCAGTATTTT,.,TRBV7-9,TRBJ2-3,TRBD2
CSAGGGETQYF,TGCAGTGCTGGGGGGGGTGAGACCCAGTACTTC,.,TRBV20-1,TRBJ2-5,TRBD2
CASSLLDRGYGYTF,TGTGCCAGCAGTCTACTAGACAGGGGGTATGGCTACACCTTC,.,TRBV6-5,TRBJ1-2,TRBD1
CASSLRANQPQHF,TGTGCCAGCAGCTTACGCGCGAATCAGCCCCAGCATTTT,.,TRBV7-2,TRBJ1-5,.
CASSVNVRALHF,TGTGCCAGCAGCGTAAACGTTAGGGCCCTCCACTTT,few,TRBV9,TRBJ1-6,.
CASSLVFGGADNQPQHF,TGTGCCAGCAGCTTAGTCTTCGGGGGGGCCGACAATCAGCCCCAGCATTTT,once,TRBV7-9,TRBJ1-5,.
CAISVGVGGGTEAFF,TGTGCCATCAGTGTGGGGGTTGGTGGGGGCACTGAAGCTTTCTTT,.,TRBV10-3,TRBJ1-1,.
CASWESSYEQYF,TGCGCCAGCTGGGAAAGCTCCTACGAGCAGTACTTC,.,TRBV5-1,TRBJ2-7,.